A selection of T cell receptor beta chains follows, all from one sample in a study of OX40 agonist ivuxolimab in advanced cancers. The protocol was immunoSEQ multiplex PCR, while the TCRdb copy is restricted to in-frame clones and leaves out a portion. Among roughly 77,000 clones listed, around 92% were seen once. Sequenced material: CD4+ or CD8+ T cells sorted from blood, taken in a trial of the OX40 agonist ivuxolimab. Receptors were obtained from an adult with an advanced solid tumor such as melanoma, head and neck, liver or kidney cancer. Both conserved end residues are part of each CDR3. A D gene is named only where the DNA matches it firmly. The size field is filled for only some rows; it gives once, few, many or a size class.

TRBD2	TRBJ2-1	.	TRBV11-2	CASSLGLAGNNEQFF	TGTGCCAGCAGCTTAGGACTAGCGGGGAACAATGAGCAGTTCTTC
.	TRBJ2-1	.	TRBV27	CASSFLKRSDEQFF	TGTGCCAGCAGTTTCTTAAAGCGGTCGGATGAGCAGTTCTTC
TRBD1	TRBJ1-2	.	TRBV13	CASSLGRQGGYGYTF	TGTGCCAGCAGCTTAGGGCGACAGGGCGGCTATGGCTACACCTTC
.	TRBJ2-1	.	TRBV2	CASFGLAPDEQFF	TGTGCCAGCTTTGGACTTGCACCCGATGAGCAGTTCTTC
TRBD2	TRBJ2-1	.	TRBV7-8	CASSLILAGVKNEQFF	TGTGCCAGCAGCTTAATACTAGCGGGGGTCAAGAATGAGCAGTTCTTC
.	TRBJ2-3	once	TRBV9	CASSAASTDTQYF	TGTGCCAGCAGCGCAGCTAGCACAGATACGCAGTATTTT
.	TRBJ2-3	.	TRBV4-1	CASQGPSTDTQYF	TGCGCCTCTCAGGGGCCGAGCACAGATACGCAGTATTTT
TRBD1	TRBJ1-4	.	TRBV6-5	CASSGRGDEKLFF	TGTGCCAGCAGCGGCAGGGGGGATGAAAAACTGTTTTTT
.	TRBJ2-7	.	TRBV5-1	CASSPGGVGEQYF	TGCGCCAGCAGCCCTGGTGGGGTTGGAGAGCAGTACTTC
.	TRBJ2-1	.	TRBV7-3	CASSLIGASEQFF	TGTGCCAGCAGCTTAATCGGGGCGAGTGAGCAGTTCTTC
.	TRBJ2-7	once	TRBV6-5	CASSSGNSYEQYF	TGTGCCAGCAGTTCCGGGAACTCCTACGAGCAGTACTTC
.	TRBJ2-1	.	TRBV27	CASSDTDYFRGGEQFF	TGTGCCAGCAGTGATACGGACTACTTCCGTGGAGGTGAGCAGTTCTTC
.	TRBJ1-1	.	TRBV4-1	CASSRLHPTNTEAFF	TGCGCCAGCAGTCGCTTACACCCTACCAACACTGAAGCTTTCTTT
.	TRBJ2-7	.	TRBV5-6	CASSLVQSYEQYF	TGTGCCAGCAGCTTGGTACAGTCCTACGAGCAGTACTTC
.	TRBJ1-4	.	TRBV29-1	CSACLDPGVKLFF	TGCAGCGCCTGCTTGGACCCAGGGGTGAAACTGTTTTTT
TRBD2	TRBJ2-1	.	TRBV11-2	CASSLDLAGFTYNEQFF	TGTGCCAGCAGCTTAGACCTAGCGGGGTTCACCTACAATGAGCAGTTCTTC
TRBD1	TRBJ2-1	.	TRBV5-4	CASSPGQAPYNEQFF	TGTGCCAGCAGCCCGGGACAGGCGCCTTACAATGAGCAGTTCTTC
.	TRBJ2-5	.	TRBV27	CASSTISSETQYF	TGTGCCAGCAGTACTATATCCTCGGAGACCCAGTACTTC
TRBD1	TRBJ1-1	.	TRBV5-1	CASSWPETGGIVDTEAFF	TGCGCCAGCAGCTGGCCTGAGACAGGGGGCATCGTCGACACTGAAGCTTTCTTT
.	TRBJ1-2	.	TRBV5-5	CASSLQPGERSGYTF	TGTGCCAGCAGCTTGCAGCCAGGGGAGAGAAGTGGCTACACCTTC
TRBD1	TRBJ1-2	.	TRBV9	CASSVGRGQGPPSTNYGYTF	TGTGCCAGCAGCGTAGGGCGAGGACAGGGACCACCTTCGACTAACTATGGCTACACCTTC
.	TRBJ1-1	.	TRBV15	CATSRSPEDRNTEAFF	TGTGCCACCAGCAGATCTCCCGAGGACCGTAACACTGAAGCTTTCTTT
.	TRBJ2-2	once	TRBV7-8	CASSLGIAGELFF	TGTGCCAGCAGCTTAGGGATTGCCGGGGAGCTGTTTTTT
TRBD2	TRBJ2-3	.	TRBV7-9	CASSSPGTTPSTDTQYF	TGTGCCAGCAGCTCCCCCGGGACTACCCCCTCCACAGATACGCAGTATTTT
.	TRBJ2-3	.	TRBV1	CTSSQDVGGAIHTDTQYF	TGCACCAGCAGCCAAGATGTGGGGGGGGCCATTCACACAGATACGCAGTATTTT
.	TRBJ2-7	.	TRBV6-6	CASSYSISSYEQYF	TGTGCCAGCAGTTACTCGATAAGCTCCTACGAGCAGTACTTC
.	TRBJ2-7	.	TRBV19	CASSPGPGYEQYF	TGTGCCAGTAGTCCTGGGCCGGGCTACGAGCAGTACTTC
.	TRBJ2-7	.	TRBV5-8	CASSLARGDSYEQYF	TGTGCCAGCAGCTTGGCGCGGGGGGACAGCTACGAGCAGTACTTC
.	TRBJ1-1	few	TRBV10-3	CAIGRGLGTEAFF	TGTGCCATCGGCAGGGGTTTAGGCACTGAAGCTTTCTTT
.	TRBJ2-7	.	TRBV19	CASSTGQVYEQYF	TGTGCCAGTAGTACTGGGCAGGTATACGAGCAGTACTTC
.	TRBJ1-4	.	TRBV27	CASSIHQTPLVGEKLFF	TGTGCCAGCAGTATACATCAGACCCCACTAGTCGGGGAAAAACTGTTTTTT
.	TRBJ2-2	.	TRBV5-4	CASSPVLTGELFF	TGTGCCAGCAGCCCAGTTCTCACCGGGGAGCTGTTTTTT
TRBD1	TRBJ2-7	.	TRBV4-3	CASSLDRDRGTYEQYF	TGCGCCAGCAGCCTAGACCGGGACAGGGGAACCTACGAGCAGTACTTC
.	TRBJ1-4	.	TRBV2	CASSEYLQGSEKLFF	TGTGCCAGCAGTGAATATTTGCAGGGGTCGGAAAAACTGTTTTTT